This TCR beta chain comes out of a study of blood T cell repertoires in COVID-19. Study background: The study drew acute and convalescent COVID-19 samples from the United States, Italy and Spain. PBMCs, B-cell-depleted T cells, or T cells were the source of the cDNA or gDNA that made up the material.

In the study's own analysis: Amplifying reference gene primers gave estimates of nucleated cell counts. Repertoires were generated with immunoSEQ multiplex PCR, while TCRdb's copy carries only in-frame clones and drops some. V, J and clone size are those of that table, while D and trimming were read from the DNA. The sample carries 150,000 to 200,000 clones, approximately 85% recorded once. This clone turned up a few times. The CDR3 has 17 residues. Germline-derived CDR1 and CDR2 are LNHDA and SQIVND (reference sequence). The V and J ends lost 0 bases and 3 bases respectively, with 14 bases between them.

The chain couples TRBV19 to TRBJ2-2; tentative D call: TRBD1 (6 bases). Sequenced input: peripheral blood. This TCR was recovered from a human donor with active or convalescent COVID-19. The donor label of this sample is uncertain. DNA for the CDR3: TGTGCCAGTAGTATAGACCCCTCGGGACATTACACCGGGGAGCTGTTTTTT. Residues: CASSIDPSGHYTGELFF. Full variable domain (rest looked up from reference TRBV19 and TRBJ2-2): DGGITQSPKYLFRKEGQNVTLSCEQNLNHDAMYWYRQDPGQGLRLIYYSQIVNDFQKGDIAEGYSVSREKKESFPLTVTSAQKNPTAFYLCASSIDPSGHYTGELFFGEGSRLTVL.